The rows below give T cell receptor beta chains drawn from one sample of a study of PD-1 blockade in classical Hodgkin lymphoma. Repertoires were generated with immunoSEQ multiplex PCR, while TCRdb's copy carries only in-frame clones and drops some. Of 20,000 to 25,000 clones in the sample, more than 85% are singletons; the top ten hold around 0.41%. The source material was CD4+ T cells from blood. The receptors originated from a human donor with classical Hodgkin lymphoma. Both conserved end residues are part of each CDR3. D genes are given only for firm matches. The size entry is marked missing in some rows and otherwise reads once, few, many or a size class.

j_call d_call clone_size v_call cdr3_aa cdr3_nt
TRBJ1-6 . . TRBV30 CAWTTGLGNSPLHF TGTGCCTGGACCACAGGGCTTGGAAATTCACCCCTCCACTTT
TRBJ1-2 TRBD1 . TRBV5-4 CASSQGGQPFYGYTF TGTGCCAGCAGCCAGGGGGGACAGCCTTTCTATGGCTACACCTTC
TRBJ2-4 . . TRBV14 CASSQVSQGLGAKNIQYF TGTGCCAGCAGCCAAGTCTCTCAAGGCCTGGGAGCCAAAAACATTCAGTACTTC
TRBJ1-1 . . TRBV7-2 CASSLGRQIRSEAFF TGTGCCAGCAGCTTAGGTAGACAGATCAGGTCTGAAGCTTTCTTT
TRBJ1-2 . . TRBV28 CASSPPAARYGYTF TGTGCCAGCAGTCCCCCAGCAGCGCGATATGGCTACACCTTC
TRBJ2-5 TRBD1 . TRBV5-1 CASSFSGGETQYF TGCGCCAGCAGCTTTTCAGGGGGCGAGACCCAGTACTTC
TRBJ1-1 TRBD1 . TRBV4-1 CASSQGLGQALNTEAFF TGCGCCAGCAGCCAAGGCCTTGGACAGGCCCTGAACACTGAAGCTTTCTTT
TRBJ2-7 . . TRBV15 CATSRDVYRGYEQYF TGTGCCACCAGCAGAGACGTTTATCGGGGATACGAGCAGTACTTC
TRBJ2-7 . once TRBV7-9 CASSLKWGTPSEQYF TGTGCCAGCAGCTTAAAGTGGGGGACCCCTTCCGAGCAGTACTTC
TRBJ1-1 . . TRBV7-9 CASSYRVGATEAFF TGTGCCAGCAGCTACAGGGTTGGGGCCACTGAAGCTTTCTTT
TRBJ2-5 . . TRBV9 CASSVDGGGETQYF TGTGCCAGCAGCGTTGACGGTGGGGGAGAGACCCAGTACTTC
TRBJ2-3 . . TRBV27 CASSLNYEQVTQYF TGTGCCAGCAGTTTGAATTACGAGCAGGTTACGCAGTATTTT
TRBJ1-1 . . TRBV5-4 CASSRRASGLRTEAFF TGTGCCAGCAGCAGGAGGGCCTCAGGGCTTCGCACTGAAGCTTTCTTT
TRBJ2-1 TRBD2 . TRBV29-1 CSVEASSGRTNEQFF TGCAGCGTTGAGGCAAGTAGCGGGAGAACCAATGAGCAGTTCTTC
TRBJ2-5 TRBD1 once TRBV29-1 CSVADRGKETQYF TGCAGCGTTGCGGACAGGGGGAAAGAGACCCAGTACTTC
TRBJ1-5 TRBD1 few TRBV2 CASSVHRGQPQHF TGTGCCAGCAGTGTCCACAGGGGCCAGCCCCAGCATTTT
TRBJ1-1 . . TRBV6-6 CASRSYRNTEAFF TGTGCCAGCAGGTCCTACAGGAACACTGAAGCTTTCTTT
TRBJ2-1 TRBD2 . TRBV28 CASSPAGGPSYNEQFF TGTGCCAGCAGCCCAGCGGGAGGGCCTTCCTACAATGAGCAGTTCTTC
TRBJ1-4 TRBD1 . TRBV5-5 CASSLAGGEEKLFF TGTGCCAGCAGCTTGGCAGGGGGAGAAGAAAAACTGTTTTTT
TRBJ2-3 TRBD1 once TRBV27 CASSFDRDGTDTQYF TGTGCCAGCAGTTTCGACAGGGATGGGACAGATACGCAGTATTTT
TRBJ2-1 . . TRBV7-6 CASSFWGGGHNEQFF TGTGCCAGCAGCTTTTGGGGTGGGGGCCACAATGAGCAGTTCTTC
TRBJ2-1 TRBD1 . TRBV2 CASSSGTGLWNEQFF TGTGCCAGCAGTTCCGGGACAGGGCTTTGGAATGAGCAGTTCTTC
TRBJ1-2 TRBD1 . TRBV11-2 CASSFPMDRRTNYGYTF TGTGCCAGCAGCTTTCCTATGGACAGGCGTACTAACTATGGCTACACCTTC
TRBJ1-1 . . TRBV20-1 CSASRNTEAFF TGCAGTGCTAGCCGGAACACTGAAGCTTTCTTT
TRBJ1-2 TRBD1 . TRBV6-5 CASSYRGQSYGYTF TGTGCCAGCAGTTATAGGGGACAGTCCTATGGCTACACCTTC
TRBJ2-7 . . TRBV19 CASNVAWDPWSSYEQYF TGTGCCAGTAACGTTGCTTGGGACCCATGGAGCTCCTACGAGCAGTACTTC
TRBJ1-2 TRBD1 . TRBV29-1 CSVEIRTGFNYGYTF TGCAGCGTTGAAATAAGGACAGGCTTCAACTATGGCTACACCTTC
TRBJ2-1 . . TRBV25-1 CASSEYGEREQFF TGTGCCAGCAGTGAATACGGGGAACGCGAGCAGTTCTTC
TRBJ1-3 . . TRBV9 CASSVGSSYSGNTIYF TGTGCCAGCAGCGTAGGGTCCTCCTATTCTGGAAACACCATATATTTT
TRBJ2-6 . . TRBV2 CASRSNSGANVLTF TGTGCCAGCAGATCAAACTCTGGGGCCAACGTCCTGACTTTC
TRBJ1-3 . . TRBV7-8 CASSPGGITGNTIYF TGTGCCAGCAGCCCGGGAGGAATCACTGGAAACACCATATATTTT
TRBJ2-5 TRBD2 . TRBV14 CASSPGLAGAQETQYF TGTGCCAGCAGCCCGGGACTAGCGGGAGCCCAAGAGACCCAGTACTTC
TRBJ1-3 . . TRBV5-4 CASSNPGAGNTIYF TGTGCCAGCAGCAATCCAGGGGCTGGAAACACCATATATTTT